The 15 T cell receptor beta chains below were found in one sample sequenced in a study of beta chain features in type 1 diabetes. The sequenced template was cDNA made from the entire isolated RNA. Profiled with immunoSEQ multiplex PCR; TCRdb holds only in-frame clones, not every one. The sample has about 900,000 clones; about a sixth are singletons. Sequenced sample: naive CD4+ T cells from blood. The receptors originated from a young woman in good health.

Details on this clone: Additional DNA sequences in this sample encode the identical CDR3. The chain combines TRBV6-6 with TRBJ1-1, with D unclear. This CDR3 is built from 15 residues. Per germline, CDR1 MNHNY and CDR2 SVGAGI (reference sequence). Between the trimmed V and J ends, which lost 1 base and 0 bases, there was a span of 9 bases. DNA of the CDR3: TGTGCCAGCAGTTACTTTGGGATCATGAACACTGAAGCTTTCTTT. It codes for CASSYFGIMNTEAFF.

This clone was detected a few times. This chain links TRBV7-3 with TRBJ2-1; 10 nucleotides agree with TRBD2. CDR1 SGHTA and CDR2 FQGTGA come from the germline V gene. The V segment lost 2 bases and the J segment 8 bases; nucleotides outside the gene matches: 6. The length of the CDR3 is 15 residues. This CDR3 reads CASSLDRGTSDEQFF. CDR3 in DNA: TGTGCCAGCAGCTTAGATCGAGGGACTAGCGATGAGCAGTTCTTC.

CDR3 protein: CASSLGSGVDEQYF. CDR3 sequence (DNA): TGTGCCAGCAGCTTAGGTTCAGGGGTCGACGAGCAGTACTTC. The chain recombines TRBV11-2 with TRBJ2-7; TRBD1 is a possible D gene (6 bases). Germline V gives CDR1 SGHAT, CDR2 FQNNGV. Trimming stripped 1 base from V and 5 bases from J, with 12 bases between. The CDR3 sequence is 14 residues long.

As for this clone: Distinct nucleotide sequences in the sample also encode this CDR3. This CDR3 is CASSLLGETQYF. The CDR3 DNA follows: TGCGCCAGCAGCTTGTTAGGGGAGACCCAGTACTTC. The rearrangement joins TRBV5-1 to TRBJ2-5; D unclear. The CDR3 is 12 residues long. Germline CDR1 is SGHRS and CDR2 is YFSETQ. Trimming stripped 1 base from V and 5 bases from J, with 6 bases between.

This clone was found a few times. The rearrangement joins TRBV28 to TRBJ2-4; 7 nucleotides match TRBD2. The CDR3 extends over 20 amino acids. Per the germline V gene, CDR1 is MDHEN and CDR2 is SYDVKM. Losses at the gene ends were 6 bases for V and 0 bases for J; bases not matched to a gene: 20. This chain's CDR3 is CASSPMRGGGRELAKNIQYF. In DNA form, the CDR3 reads TGTGCCAGCAGCCCCATGCGTGGGGGAGGGCGTGAATTAGCCAAAAACATTCAGTACTTC.

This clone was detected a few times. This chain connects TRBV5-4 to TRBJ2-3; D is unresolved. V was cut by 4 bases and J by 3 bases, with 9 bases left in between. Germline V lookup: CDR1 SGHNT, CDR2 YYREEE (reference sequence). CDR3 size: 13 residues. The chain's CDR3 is CASSPPRTDTQYF. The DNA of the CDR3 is TGTGCCAGCAGCCCCCCGAGGACAGATACGCAGTATTTT.

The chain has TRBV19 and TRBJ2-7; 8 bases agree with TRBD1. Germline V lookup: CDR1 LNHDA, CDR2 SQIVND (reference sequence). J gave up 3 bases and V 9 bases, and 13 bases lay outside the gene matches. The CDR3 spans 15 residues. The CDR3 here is CASQATGTGHYEQYF. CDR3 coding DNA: TGTGCCAGCCAAGCCACCGGGACAGGACACTACGAGCAGTACTTC.

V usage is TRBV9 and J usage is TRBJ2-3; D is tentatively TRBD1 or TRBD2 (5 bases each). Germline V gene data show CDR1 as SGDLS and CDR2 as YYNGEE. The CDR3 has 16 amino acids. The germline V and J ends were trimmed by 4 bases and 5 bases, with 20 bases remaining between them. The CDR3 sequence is CASSPPRASGGDTQYF. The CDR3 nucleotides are TGTGCCAGCAGCCCCCCCCGGGCTAGTGGGGGAGATACGCAGTATTTT.

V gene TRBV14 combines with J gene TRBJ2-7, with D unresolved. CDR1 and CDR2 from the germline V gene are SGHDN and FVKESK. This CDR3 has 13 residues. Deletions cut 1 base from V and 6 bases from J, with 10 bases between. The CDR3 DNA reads TGTGCCAGCAGCCAAGGTATTTTGCGCGAGCAGTACTTC. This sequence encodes CASSQGILREQYF.

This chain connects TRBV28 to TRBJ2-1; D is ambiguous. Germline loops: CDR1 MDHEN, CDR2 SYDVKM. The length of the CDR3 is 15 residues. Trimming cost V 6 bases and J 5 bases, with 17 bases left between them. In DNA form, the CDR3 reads TGTGCCAGCAGAGACGGTGGTAGCTTACACAATGAGCAGTTCTTC. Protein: CASRDGGSLHNEQFF.

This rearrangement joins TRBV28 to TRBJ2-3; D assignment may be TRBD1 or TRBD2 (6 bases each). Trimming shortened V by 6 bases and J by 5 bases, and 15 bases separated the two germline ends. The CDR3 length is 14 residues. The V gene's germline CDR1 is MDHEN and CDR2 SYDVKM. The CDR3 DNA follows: TGTGCCAGCAGCCAGATGGGGGGCGGAGATACGCAGTATTTT. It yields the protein CASSQMGGGDTQYF.

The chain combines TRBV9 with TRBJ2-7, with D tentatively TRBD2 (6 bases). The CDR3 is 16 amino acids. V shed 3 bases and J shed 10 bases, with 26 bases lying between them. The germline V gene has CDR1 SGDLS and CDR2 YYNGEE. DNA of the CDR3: TGTGCCAGCAGCGCGGGGCGGGACTCGATTTCTTTGTTTCAGTACTTC. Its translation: CASSAGRDSISLFQYF. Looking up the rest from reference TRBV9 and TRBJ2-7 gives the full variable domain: DSGVTQTPKHLITATGQRVTLRCSPRSGDLSVYWYQQSLDQGLQFLIQYYNGEERAKGNILERFSAQQFPDLHSELNLSSLELGDSALYFCASSAGRDSISLFQYFGPGTRLTVT.

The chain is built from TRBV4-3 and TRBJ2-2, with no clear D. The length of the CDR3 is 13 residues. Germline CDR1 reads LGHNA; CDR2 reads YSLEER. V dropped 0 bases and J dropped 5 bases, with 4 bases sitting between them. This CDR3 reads CASSQDLTGELFF. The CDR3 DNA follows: TGCGCCAGCAGCCAAGATCTTACCGGGGAGCTGTTTTTT.

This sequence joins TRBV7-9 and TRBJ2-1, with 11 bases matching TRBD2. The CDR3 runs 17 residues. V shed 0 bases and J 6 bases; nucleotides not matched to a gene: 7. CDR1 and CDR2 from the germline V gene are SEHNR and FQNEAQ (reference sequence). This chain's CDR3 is CASSLALAGDLLNEQFF. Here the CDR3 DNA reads TGTGCCAGCAGCTTAGCACTAGCGGGAGACCTCCTCAATGAGCAGTTCTTC.

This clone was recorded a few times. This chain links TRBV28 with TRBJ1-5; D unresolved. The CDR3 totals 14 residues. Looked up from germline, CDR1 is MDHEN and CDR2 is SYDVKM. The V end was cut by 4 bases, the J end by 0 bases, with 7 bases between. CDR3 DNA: TGTGCCAGCAGTTCGATATATAGCAATCAGCCCCAGCATTTT. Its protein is CASSSIYSNQPQHF.